This passage covers 19 T cell receptor beta chains from one sample sequenced in a study of shared clonotypes between healthy human individuals. The table came from immunoSEQ multiplex PCR; TCRdb's copy has only in-frame clones and leaves some out. Of 2 million to 2.5 million clones listed, 85% to 95% are singletons. What was sequenced was naive CD4+ T cells from PBMCs. The subset is: CD45RA+ positively selected. All receptors come from a man aged 18 to 29 in good health. Some clones in this sample may be carry-over from other donors' samples.

The gene calls are TRBV18 and TRBJ2-7; the D call may be TRBD1 or TRBD2 (6 bases each). Trimming stripped 4 bases from V and 2 bases from J, with 9 bases between. Germline V CDR1 and CDR2: KGHSH, LQKENI. This CDR3 spans 13 amino acids. CDR3 protein: CASSQGGTYEQYF. The CDR3, as DNA: TGTGCCAGCTCACAGGGGGGCACCTACGAGCAGTACTTC.

The rearrangement links TRBV20-1 to TRBJ2-7, with unresolved D. V shed 3 bases and J shed 6 bases, with 9 bases lying between them. Germline CDR1 DFQATT, CDR2 SNEGSKA (reference sequence). The CDR3 has 11 residues. The DNA of the CDR3 is TGCAGTGCTAGGGGGTTAAGCGAGCAGTACTTC. Translation gives CSARGLSEQYF.

This rearrangement joins TRBV9 to TRBJ2-2, with 8 bases matching TRBD2. V shed 0 bases and J 6 bases; nucleotides not matched to a gene: 1. Germline loops: CDR1 SGDLS, CDR2 YYNGEE. CDR3 length: 14 amino acids. CDR3 region: CASSVGTSSGELFF. The CDR3 DNA follows: TGTGCCAGCAGCGTAGGGACTAGCTCCGGGGAGCTGTTTTTT.

The CDR3 nucleotides read TGCGCCAGCAGGGCTAGCGGGAGAGGCACAGATACGCAGTATTTT. This encodes CASRASGRGTDTQYF. The rearrangement joins TRBV5-1 to TRBJ2-3; TRBD2 aligns across 10 bases. Trimming at V came to 5 bases and at J to 1 base, leaving 4 bases not matched to a gene. The CDR3 totals 15 residues. Germline V gene lookup returns CDR1 SGHRS and CDR2 YFSETQ.

J is TRBJ2-4 and V is TRBV2, with 7 bases matching TRBD2. CDR3 length: 14 amino acids. V gave up 3 bases and J gave up 6 bases; unmatched junction bases: 5. From germline, CDR1 is SNHLY and CDR2 FYNNEI. The CDR3 DNA reads TGTGCCAGCAGTGATACAGGACTAGGAAACATTCAGTACTTC. The encoded protein is CASSDTGLGNIQYF. The entire variable domain, with the rest obtained from reference TRBV2 and TRBJ2-4, is as follows: EPEVTQTPSHQVTQMGQEVILRCVPISNHLYFYWYRQILGQKVEFLVSFYNNEISEKSEIFDDQFSVERPDGSNFTLKIRSTKLEDSAMYFCASSDTGLGNIQYFGAGTRLSVL.

The V gene is TRBV6-6, the J gene TRBJ1-5; no definite D call. Germline V gene data show CDR1 as MNHNY and CDR2 as SVGAGI (reference sequence). The CDR3 runs to 12 residues. V dropped 4 bases and J dropped 4 bases, with 5 bases sitting between them. The CDR3 spells CASSFINQPQHF. In nucleotides, the CDR3 is TGTGCCAGCAGTTTTATAAATCAGCCCCAGCATTTT.

The chain joins TRBV28 to TRBJ2-7; no reliable D call. Germline values: CDR1 MDHEN, CDR2 SYDVKM. This CDR3 is built from 18 residues. With 6 bases removed from V and 4 bases from J, the gap between germline ends came to 28 bases. The CDR3 coding sequence is TGTGCCAGCAGCCCCCGGCGTTTGCGGTCTGTCTCCCCGTACGAGCAGTACTTC. Translated: CASSPRRLRSVSPYEQYF.

In this sample, this clone turned up once. This chain connects TRBV7-7 to TRBJ2-5; 8 nucleotides match TRBD1. Per germline, CDR1 SSHAT and CDR2 FNYEAQ (reference sequence). J lost 6 bases, V lost 2 bases, and 14 bases had no gene match. The CDR3 sequence is 17 residues long. The DNA for the CDR3 is TGTGCCAGCAGCTTAATACTGGACACAGGGGGTGGGAAGACCCAGTACTTC. It codes for CASSLILDTGGGKTQYF.

The chain carries TRBV28 and TRBJ2-4; 8 nucleotides line up with TRBD1. This CDR3 has 14 amino acids. V was clipped by 6 bases and J by 8 bases; unmatched bases: 9. The germline CDR1 and CDR2 sequences are MDHEN and SYDVKM. CDR3 bases: TGTGCCAGCAGATCGGACAGGGCGTTTGACATTCAGTACTTC. It encodes CASRSDRAFDIQYF.

The chain recombines TRBV11-2 with TRBJ2-7; 9 bases agree with TRBD2. V lost 2 bases and J lost 6; bases outside the gene matches: 5. The germline gives CDR1 SGHAT, CDR2 FQNNGV. This CDR3 region has 14 residues. CDR3 nucleotides: TGTGCCAGCAGCTTATGGTATAGCGGGAGCGAGCAGTACTTC. Translation gives CASSLWYSGSEQYF.

The rearrangement links TRBV19 to TRBJ2-1; the match to TRBD2 covers 10 bases. The ends lost 6 bases at V and 4 bases at J; junction bases unmatched: 9. The germline V gene has CDR1 LNHDA and CDR2 SQIVND (reference sequence). The CDR3 contains 16 residues. The CDR3 nucleotides are TGTGCCAGTAGGTCGGCGAGCGGGAGGGGATACAATGAGCAGTTCTTC. As protein: CASRSASGRGYNEQFF.

The J gene is TRBJ2-4, the V gene TRBV11-1, with D uncertain. In germline, CDR1 is SGHAT, CDR2 FQDESV (reference sequence). Trimming stripped 6 bases from V and 6 bases from J, with 12 bases between. The CDR3 loop spans 13 amino acids. The chain's CDR3 is CASSPFGLNIQYF. CDR3 DNA: TGTGCCAGCAGTCCATTCGGCCTAAACATTCAGTACTTC.

The chain carries TRBV27 and TRBJ1-1, with TRBD1 matching over 9 bases. The V and J ends lost 5 bases and 1 base, in that order; junction bases with no gene match: 8. The germline CDR1 and CDR2 sequences are MNHEY and SMNVEV (reference sequence). The CDR3 loop spans 16 amino acids. CDR3 sequence (DNA): TGTGCCAGCAGTGGGACAGGGCATGTCCCGAACACTGAAGCTTTCTTT. Its translation is CASSGTGHVPNTEAFF.

V usage is TRBV6-5 and J usage is TRBJ2-7; a possible D gene is TRBD2 (6 bases). The CDR3 extends over 14 amino acids. Germline V lookup: CDR1 MNHEY, CDR2 SVGAGI. V lost 2 bases, J lost 4 bases, and 12 bases lay in between. The CDR3 sequence: CASSYRGTLYEQYF. The CDR3 DNA is TGTGCCAGCAGTTACCGCGGGACCCTTTACGAGCAGTACTTC.

This sequence joins TRBV30 and TRBJ2-5; D not certain. V was cut by 2 bases and J by 7 bases, with 14 bases left in between. The CDR3 length is 13 residues. CDR1 is GTSNPN and CDR2 is SVGIG in the germline V gene (reference sequence). CDR3 amino acids: CAWSYLGVGTQYF. Here the CDR3 DNA reads TGTGCCTGGAGTTATCTAGGAGTAGGGACCCAGTACTTC.

The chain has TRBV5-1 and TRBJ2-3; D gene ambiguous. CDR3 length equals 13 residues. Trimming stripped 3 bases from V and 1 base from J, with 6 bases between. Germline V gene sequence: CDR1 SGHRS, CDR2 YFSETQ. The CDR3: CASSYQGTDTQYF. The CDR3 DNA reads as TGCGCCAGCAGCTACCAAGGCACAGATACGCAGTATTTT.

This chain joins TRBV27 and TRBJ2-1; TRBD1 aligns across 9 bases. CDR3 length: 18 residues. The ends lost 5 bases at V and 1 base at J; junction bases unmatched: 12. Germline CDR1 is MNHEY and CDR2 is SMNVEV (reference sequence). CDR3 bases: TGTGCCAGCAGTCGTCTTGCACAAGGACAGGGGTCCTACAATGAGCAGTTCTTC. This encodes CASSRLAQGQGSYNEQFF.

V usage is TRBV5-6 and J usage is TRBJ2-3; D not certain. This CDR3 contains 13 residues. V was trimmed by 1 base and J by 1 base, leaving 4 bases between them. Germline V gene lookup returns CDR1 SGHDT and CDR2 YYEEEE. In DNA form, the CDR3 reads TGTGCCAGCAGCTTGCAGCGCACAGATACGCAGTATTTT. Translating gives CASSLQRTDTQYF.

On this clone: Other DNA sequences from this sample encode an identical CDR3 as well. The chain carries TRBV27 and TRBJ2-5; D tentatively reads TRBD1 or TRBD2 (6 bases each). With 3 bases removed from V and 5 bases from J, the gap between germline ends came to 10 bases. Germline V gene lookup returns CDR1 MNHEY and CDR2 SMNVEV (reference sequence). This CDR3 region has 13 residues. The CDR3 sequence: CASSFQGRETQYF. In nucleotides, the CDR3 is TGTGCCAGCAGTTTCCAGGGGAGGGAGACCCAGTACTTC.